A selection of T cell receptor beta chains follows, all from one sample in a study of T cell repertoires in aging, cancer and after chemotherapy. TCRdb passed the multiplex PCR reads through MiXCR, listing each CDR3 protein once. This sample has about 13,000 distinct CDR3 sequences, with about 25% found just once. Source material: blood. The source of these receptors is a human donor in good health. The CDR3 runs from the conserved cysteine through the conserved F or W. The D gene is left open where the match is weak. Rows may omit the clone size; those that give it use once, few, many or a size class.

j_gene: TRBJ1-1
v_gene: TRBV5-4
d_gene: -
abundance: few
CDR3nt: TGTGCCAGCAGCGCAGAAGGCACTGAAGCTTTCTTT
CDR3aa: CASSAEGTEAFF

j_gene: TRBJ1-1
v_gene: TRBV7-2
d_gene: -
abundance: once
CDR3nt: TGTGCCAGCAGCTTACACGGACGGCGGAACACTGAAGCTTTCTTT
CDR3aa: CASSLHGRRNTEAFF

j_gene: TRBJ1-5
v_gene: TRBV28
d_gene: TRBD1
abundance: -
CDR3nt: TGTGCCAGCCGTAGGGACAGGGCCGGCGGTCAGCCCCAGCATTTT
CDR3aa: CASRRDRAGGQPQHF

j_gene: TRBJ2-1
v_gene: TRBV5-1
d_gene: -
abundance: -
CDR3nt: TGCGCCAGCAGCTTTGCACAGCTTAGCTCCTACAATGAGCAGTTCTTC
CDR3aa: CASSFAQLSSYNEQFF

j_gene: TRBJ2-2
v_gene: TRBV6-1
d_gene: TRBD1
abundance: -
CDR3nt: TGTGCCAGCCCCGGGACAGTGAACACCGGGGAGCCGTTTTTT
CDR3aa: CASPGTVNTGEPFF

j_gene: TRBJ1-6
v_gene: TRBV20-1
d_gene: -
abundance: few
CDR3nt: TGCAGTGCCAGGCCGGGGACCAACTCTAATTCACCCCTCCACTTT
CDR3aa: CSARPGTNSNSPLHF

j_gene: TRBJ2-5
v_gene: TRBV10-3
d_gene: TRBD2
abundance: -
CDR3nt: TGTGCCACGGGACTAGCGGGGGGACAAGAGACCCAGTACTTC
CDR3aa: CATGLAGGQETQYF

j_gene: TRBJ2-7
v_gene: TRBV5-3
d_gene: -
abundance: -
CDR3nt: TGTGCCAGCAGCTTGAATACAGACGGCGAGCAGTACTTC
CDR3aa: CASSLNTDGEQYF

j_gene: TRBJ1-4
v_gene: TRBV11-2
d_gene: -
abundance: few
CDR3nt: TGTGCCAGCAGCCTTACAGGGTTAGAGGGGCGGGAAAAACTGTTTTTT
CDR3aa: CASSLTGLEGREKLFF

j_gene: TRBJ1-2
v_gene: TRBV12-3/TRBV12-4
d_gene: TRBD1
abundance: -
CDR3nt: TGTGCCAGCAGTTTGGACAGGATCTATGGCTACACCTTC
CDR3aa: CASSLDRIYGYTF

j_gene: TRBJ1-1
v_gene: TRBV14
d_gene: -
abundance: -
CDR3nt: TGTGCCAGCTCGCGGGGGGGCCTGAACACTGAAGCTTTCTTT
CDR3aa: CASSRGGLNTEAFF

j_gene: TRBJ2-5
v_gene: TRBV5-4
d_gene: -
abundance: -
CDR3nt: TGTGCCAGCAGCTTGGTCGGCGGTGAGACCCAGTACTTC
CDR3aa: CASSLVGGETQYF

j_gene: TRBJ2-7
v_gene: TRBV5-4
d_gene: -
abundance: few
CDR3nt: TGTGCCAGCAGCTCGAACACCTACGAGCAGTACTTC
CDR3aa: CASSSNTYEQYF

j_gene: TRBJ2-7
v_gene: TRBV4-1
d_gene: -
abundance: -
CDR3nt: TGCGCCAGCAGCCAACGAGACAACAACTACGAGCAGTACTTC
CDR3aa: CASSQRDNNYEQYF

j_gene: TRBJ2-2
v_gene: TRBV20-1
d_gene: -
abundance: -
CDR3nt: TGCAGTGCTAGAGAGGGTAGCACCGGGGAGCTGTTTTTT
CDR3aa: CSAREGSTGELFF

j_gene: TRBJ1-6
v_gene: TRBV4-2
d_gene: TRBD1
abundance: few
CDR3nt: TGTGCCAGCAGCCCGGACAGGGAAAATTCACCCCTCCACTTT
CDR3aa: CASSPDRENSPLHF

j_gene: TRBJ2-5
v_gene: TRBV5-4
d_gene: TRBD2
abundance: -
CDR3nt: TGTGCCAGCAGCTTCCCGTTAGCGGGGCAAGAGACCCAGTACTTC
CDR3aa: CASSFPLAGQETQYF

j_gene: TRBJ1-1
v_gene: TRBV18
d_gene: -
abundance: few
CDR3nt: TGTGCCAGCTCACAGGACTTGAACACTGAAGCTTTCTTT
CDR3aa: CASSQDLNTEAFF

j_gene: TRBJ2-3
v_gene: TRBV20-1
d_gene: -
abundance: few
CDR3nt: TGCAGTGCTGGATTTGGGTCAGATACGCAGTATTTT
CDR3aa: CSAGFGSDTQYF

j_gene: TRBJ2-3
v_gene: TRBV7-9
d_gene: -
abundance: -
CDR3nt: TGTGCCAGCAGCTTAGTTTCGGCAGTAGATACGCAGTATTTT
CDR3aa: CASSLVSAVDTQYF

j_gene: TRBJ1-6
v_gene: TRBV7-6
d_gene: TRBD1
abundance: many
CDR3nt: TGTGCCAGCAGCACGGGACAGGGGGTTAATTCACCCCTCCACTTT
CDR3aa: CASSTGQGVNSPLHF

j_gene: TRBJ1-5
v_gene: TRBV20-1
d_gene: -
abundance: -
CDR3nt: TGCAGTGCTAGCGTCTGGGGTGGCAATCAGCCCCAGCATTTT
CDR3aa: CSASVWGGNQPQHF

j_gene: TRBJ2-5
v_gene: TRBV7-7
d_gene: TRBD2
abundance: -
CDR3nt: TGTGCTAGCAGCTCCAAGAGTCGTACAAGGGAGGGTCAAGAGACCCAGTACTTC
CDR3aa: CASSSKSRTREGQETQYF

j_gene: TRBJ1-2
v_gene: TRBV18
d_gene: -
abundance: few
CDR3nt: TGTGCCAGCTCACCCCGGGCAGGGAGGGAGTATGGCTACACCTTC
CDR3aa: CASSPRAGREYGYTF

j_gene: TRBJ2-5
v_gene: TRBV7-9
d_gene: -
abundance: -
CDR3nt: TGTGCCAGCAGCTTAGTGCGTCCGGGAATGAAAGAGACCCAGTACTTC
CDR3aa: CASSLVRPGMKETQYF

j_gene: TRBJ1-1
v_gene: TRBV6-5
d_gene: -
abundance: few
CDR3nt: TGTGCCAGCAGGGCCAGGGGACTTGCTTTCTTT
CDR3aa: CASRARGLAFF

j_gene: TRBJ1-3
v_gene: TRBV11-1
d_gene: -
abundance: -
CDR3nt: TGTGCCAGCAGTTTTGATTCTTGGACAGAGTCTGGAAACACCATATATTTT
CDR3aa: CASSFDSWTESGNTIYF

j_gene: TRBJ2-7
v_gene: TRBV7-2
d_gene: TRBD2
abundance: -
CDR3nt: TGTGCCAGCAGCCCTCGACTAGCGGGAGGCTCCTACGAGCAGTACTTC
CDR3aa: CASSPRLAGGSYEQYF

j_gene: TRBJ1-2
v_gene: TRBV11-2
d_gene: -
abundance: -
CDR3nt: TGTGCCAGCAGCTGCAACTATGGCTACACCTTC
CDR3aa: CASSCNYGYTF

j_gene: TRBJ2-2
v_gene: TRBV7-2
d_gene: TRBD2
abundance: -
CDR3nt: TGTGCCAGCAGCCCTACTAGCGGGGGGGCCTATGGCGGGGAGCTGTTTTTT
CDR3aa: CASSPTSGGAYGGELFF

j_gene: TRBJ1-3
v_gene: TRBV12-3/TRBV12-4
d_gene: -
abundance: -
CDR3nt: TGCGCCAGCAGCCCGACACGAGCTGAAAACACCATATATTTT
CDR3aa: CASSPTRAENTIYF

j_gene: TRBJ1-1
v_gene: TRBV7-9
d_gene: -
abundance: few
CDR3nt: TGTGCCAGCAGCTTAGCCGGTCAGGGGAACACTGAAGCTTTCTTT
CDR3aa: CASSLAGQGNTEAFF

j_gene: TRBJ1-1
v_gene: TRBV18
d_gene: -
abundance: -
CDR3nt: TGTGCCAGCTCACCTCAGGGGACCACTGAAGCTTTCTTT
CDR3aa: CASSPQGTTEAFF

j_gene: TRBJ2-7
v_gene: TRBV19
d_gene: -
abundance: -
CDR3nt: TGTGCCAGTAGTATAGTGTCTGCCTACGGGGAGCAGTACTTC
CDR3aa: CASSIVSAYGEQYF

j_gene: TRBJ1-2
v_gene: TRBV5-4
d_gene: -
abundance: few
CDR3nt: TGTGCCAGCAGCTTGCCAGGGCGCATGTATGGCTACACCTTC
CDR3aa: CASSLPGRMYGYTF

j_gene: TRBJ1-2
v_gene: TRBV13
d_gene: TRBD1
abundance: -
CDR3nt: TGTGCCAGCAGCTTTTCCGGGACAGGGGATAACTATGGCTACACCTTC
CDR3aa: CASSFSGTGDNYGYTF

j_gene: TRBJ1-4
v_gene: TRBV4-3
d_gene: -
abundance: -
CDR3nt: TGTGCCAGCAGCCAAGAAGCAGGGTCCGATGAAAAACTGTTTTTT
CDR3aa: CASSQEAGSDEKLFF

j_gene: TRBJ2-7
v_gene: TRBV6-5
d_gene: -
abundance: many
CDR3nt: TGTGCCAGCAGTTTAGACCCTACCTCCTACGAGCAGTACTTC
CDR3aa: CASSLDPTSYEQYF

j_gene: TRBJ2-5
v_gene: TRBV7-2
d_gene: -
abundance: many
CDR3nt: TGTGCCAGCAGCTCGGGACAAGAGACCCAGTACTTC
CDR3aa: CASSSGQETQYF

j_gene: TRBJ1-3
v_gene: TRBV5-6
d_gene: -
abundance: few
CDR3nt: TGTGCCAGCGGGGGCCCCCTCTCTGGAAACACCATATATTTT
CDR3aa: CASGGPLSGNTIYF

j_gene: TRBJ2-7
v_gene: TRBV25-1
d_gene: -
abundance: -
CDR3nt: TGTGCCAGCAGTGAAAGGGGGTTTATGAGGTACGAGCAGTACTTC
CDR3aa: CASSERGFMRYEQYF

j_gene: TRBJ1-5
v_gene: TRBV20-1
d_gene: TRBD1
abundance: few
CDR3nt: TGCAGTGCTACCGACAGGGCCTTTCAGCCCCAGCATTTT
CDR3aa: CSATDRAFQPQHF

j_gene: TRBJ2-3
v_gene: TRBV7-9
d_gene: TRBD1
abundance: few
CDR3nt: TGTGCCAGCAGCCCCCGTTGGGCCGTCCGGGACAGGCCCACAGATACGCAGTATTTT
CDR3aa: CASSPRWAVRDRPTDTQYF

j_gene: TRBJ2-3
v_gene: TRBV11-2
d_gene: TRBD2
abundance: -
CDR3nt: TGTGCCAGCAGCCAGGGACTAGCGGGGGAAGATACGCAGTATTTT
CDR3aa: CASSQGLAGEDTQYF

j_gene: TRBJ2-5
v_gene: TRBV18
d_gene: TRBD2
abundance: -
CDR3nt: TGTGCCAGCTCACCACGTCCTAGCGGGGCCCAAGAGACCCAGTACTTC
CDR3aa: CASSPRPSGAQETQYF

j_gene: TRBJ2-7
v_gene: TRBV6-1
d_gene: TRBD2
abundance: many
CDR3nt: TGTGCCAGCAGCCAGACCCCGGGACTAGCGGGGGCCGAGCAGTACTTC
CDR3aa: CASSQTPGLAGAEQYF

j_gene: TRBJ2-2
v_gene: TRBV21-1
d_gene: -
abundance: few
CDR3nt: TGTGCCAGCAGCAAAGAGGCGCGGAGGGAAAAAGCGAACACCGGGGAGCTGTTTTTT
CDR3aa: CASSKEARREKANTGELFF

j_gene: TRBJ1-4
v_gene: TRBV7-2
d_gene: -
abundance: -
CDR3nt: TGTGCCAGCAGCTTCGGGGGCGCGGCTAATGAAAAACTGTTTTTT
CDR3aa: CASSFGGAANEKLFF

j_gene: TRBJ2-7
v_gene: TRBV29-1
d_gene: -
abundance: medium-sized
CDR3nt: TGCAGCGTTGAATTGGCCCATAATACCTACGAGCAGTACTTC
CDR3aa: CSVELAHNTYEQYF

j_gene: TRBJ2-7
v_gene: TRBV20-1
d_gene: TRBD1
abundance: medium-sized
CDR3nt: TGCAGTGCTCGACAGGGGGCGGGCTACGAGCAGTACTTC
CDR3aa: CSARQGAGYEQYF